This entry features one T cell receptor beta chain sequence. As yet, its antigen is unknown. Other DNA sequences in this sample translate to the same CDR3. The record originates from a study of graft-versus-host responses after intestinal transplantation. Whole-study context: Recipients were given multivisceral, liver-intestinal, or isolated intestinal transplants. The study gave all recipients anti-thymocyte globulin induction, then tacrolimus and steroids for about 3 years.

TCRdb's table, derived via immunoSEQ multiplex PCR, lists solely in-frame clones and lacks some. The sample holds 84,000 or so clones, roughly 92% seen once. Study results and caveats: The recipient marrow held GvH clones, and some of them showed up first in ileum or blood.

Deletions cut 3 bases from V and 0 bases from J, with 2 bases between. Germline CDR1 is DFQATT and CDR2 is SNEGSKA (reference sequence). CDR3 length equals 11 residues. The TCR comes from a human donor who received an intestinal transplant. The J gene is TRBJ1-1, the V gene TRBV20-1; D is unresolved. Here the sequenced sample was unstimulated CD4+ T cells sorted from spleen or lymph node cells, taken before intestinal transplant. CDR3 residues: CSARVNTEAFF. The CDR3 bases are TGCAGTGCTAGGGTGAACACTGAAGCTTTCTTT.